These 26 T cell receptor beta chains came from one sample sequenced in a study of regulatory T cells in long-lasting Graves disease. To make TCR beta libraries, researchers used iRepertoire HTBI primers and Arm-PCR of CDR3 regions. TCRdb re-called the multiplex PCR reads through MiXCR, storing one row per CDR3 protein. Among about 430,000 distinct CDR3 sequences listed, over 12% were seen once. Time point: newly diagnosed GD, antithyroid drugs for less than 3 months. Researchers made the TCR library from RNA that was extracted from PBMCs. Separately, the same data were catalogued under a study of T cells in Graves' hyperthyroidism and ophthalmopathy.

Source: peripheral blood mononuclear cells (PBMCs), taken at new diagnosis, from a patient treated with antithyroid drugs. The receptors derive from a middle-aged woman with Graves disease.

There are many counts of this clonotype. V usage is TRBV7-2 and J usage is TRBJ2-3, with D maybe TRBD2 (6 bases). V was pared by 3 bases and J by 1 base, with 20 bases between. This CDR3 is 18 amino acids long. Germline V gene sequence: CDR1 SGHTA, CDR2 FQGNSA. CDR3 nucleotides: TGTGCCAGCAGCTTGGAGCTAGCGAACACCTTTGGCACAGATACGCAGTATTTT. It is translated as CASSLELANTFGTDTQYF.

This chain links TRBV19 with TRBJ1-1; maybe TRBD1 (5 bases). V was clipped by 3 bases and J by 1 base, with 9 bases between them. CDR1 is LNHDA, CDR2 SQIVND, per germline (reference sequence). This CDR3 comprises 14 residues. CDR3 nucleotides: TGTGCCAGTAGTATCCCGGGGCCGAACACTGAAGCTTTCTTT. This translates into CASSIPGPNTEAFF.

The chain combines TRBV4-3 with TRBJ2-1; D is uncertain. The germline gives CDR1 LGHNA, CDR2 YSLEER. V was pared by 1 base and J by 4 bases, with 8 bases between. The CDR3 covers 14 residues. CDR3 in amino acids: CASSQGVDYNEQFF. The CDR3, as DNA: TGCGCCAGCAGCCAAGGGGTAGATTACAATGAGCAGTTCTTC.

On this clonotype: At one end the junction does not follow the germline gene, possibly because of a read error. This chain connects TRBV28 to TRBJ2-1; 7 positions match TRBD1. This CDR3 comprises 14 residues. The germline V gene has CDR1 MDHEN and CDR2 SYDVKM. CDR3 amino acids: CAGRPQGTYNEQFF. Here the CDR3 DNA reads TGTGCCGGCAGACCACAGGGGACCTACAATGAGCAGTTCTTC.

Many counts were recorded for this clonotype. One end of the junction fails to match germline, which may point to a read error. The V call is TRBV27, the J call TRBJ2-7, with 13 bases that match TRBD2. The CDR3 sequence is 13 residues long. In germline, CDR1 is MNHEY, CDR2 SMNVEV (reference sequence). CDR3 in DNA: TGTGCCAGCAGTTCCAATCCGACTAGCGGGAGGCGCTTC. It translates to CASSSNPTSGRRF.

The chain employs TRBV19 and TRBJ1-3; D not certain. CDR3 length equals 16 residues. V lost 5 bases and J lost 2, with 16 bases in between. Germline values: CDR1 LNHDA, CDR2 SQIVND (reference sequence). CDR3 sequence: CASSLPEFGPGNTIYF. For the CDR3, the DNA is TGTGCCAGTAGTCTCCCAGAGTTTGGGCCTGGAAACACCATATATTTT.

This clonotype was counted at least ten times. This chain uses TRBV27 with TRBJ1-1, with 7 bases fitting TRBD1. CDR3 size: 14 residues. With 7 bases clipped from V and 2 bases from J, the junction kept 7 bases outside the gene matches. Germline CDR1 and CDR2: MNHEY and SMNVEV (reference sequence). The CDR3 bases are TGTGCCAGCACGCCGGCAGGGGGTAACACTGAAGCTTTCTTT. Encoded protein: CASTPAGGNTEAFF.

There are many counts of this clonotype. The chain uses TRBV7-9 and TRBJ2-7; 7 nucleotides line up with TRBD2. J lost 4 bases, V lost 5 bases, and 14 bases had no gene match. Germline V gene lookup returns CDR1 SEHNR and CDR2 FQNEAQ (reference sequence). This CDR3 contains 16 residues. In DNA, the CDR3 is TGTGCCAGCAGCACCCACGAGGGGACTAAGGGATACGAGCAGTACTTC. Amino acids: CASSTHEGTKGYEQYF.

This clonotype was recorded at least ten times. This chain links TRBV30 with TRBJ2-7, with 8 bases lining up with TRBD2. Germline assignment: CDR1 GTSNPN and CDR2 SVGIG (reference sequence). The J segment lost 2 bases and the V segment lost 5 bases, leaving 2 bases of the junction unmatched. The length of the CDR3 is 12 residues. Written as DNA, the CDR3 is TGTGCCTGGTTAGCGGGACCCTACGAGCAGTACTTC. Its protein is CAWLAGPYEQYF.

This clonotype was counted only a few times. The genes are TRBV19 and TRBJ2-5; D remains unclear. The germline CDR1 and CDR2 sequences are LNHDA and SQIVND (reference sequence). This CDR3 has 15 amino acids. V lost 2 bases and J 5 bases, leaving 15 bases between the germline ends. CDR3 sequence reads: CASSIIGQVGETQYF. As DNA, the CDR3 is TGTGCCAGTAGTATAATCGGCCAGGTCGGGGAGACCCAGTACTTC.

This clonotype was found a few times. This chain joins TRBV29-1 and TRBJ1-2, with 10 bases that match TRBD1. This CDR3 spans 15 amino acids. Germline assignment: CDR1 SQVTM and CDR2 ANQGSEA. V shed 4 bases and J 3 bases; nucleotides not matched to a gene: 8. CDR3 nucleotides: TGCAGCGTTGCCACGACAGGGGGCAGGTACTATGGCTACACCTTC. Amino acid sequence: CSVATTGGRYYGYTF.

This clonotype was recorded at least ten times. CDR3 in amino acids: CASSDLRDTQYF. CDR3 sequence (DNA): TGTGCCAGCAGTGACCTAAGAGATACGCAGTATTTT. The chain has TRBV6-1 and TRBJ2-3; D is unresolved. V was shortened by 3 bases and J by 5 bases, with 6 bases between the two germline ends. Per the germline V gene, CDR1 is MNHNS and CDR2 is SASEGT. The CDR3 is 12 residues long.

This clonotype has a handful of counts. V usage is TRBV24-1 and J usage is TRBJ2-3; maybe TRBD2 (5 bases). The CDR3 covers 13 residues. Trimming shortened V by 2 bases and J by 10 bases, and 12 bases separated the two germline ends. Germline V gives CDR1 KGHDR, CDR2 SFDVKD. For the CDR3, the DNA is TGTGCCACCAGTGATTCGGGCGGGCTTGCGCAGTATTTT. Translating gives CATSDSGGLAQYF.

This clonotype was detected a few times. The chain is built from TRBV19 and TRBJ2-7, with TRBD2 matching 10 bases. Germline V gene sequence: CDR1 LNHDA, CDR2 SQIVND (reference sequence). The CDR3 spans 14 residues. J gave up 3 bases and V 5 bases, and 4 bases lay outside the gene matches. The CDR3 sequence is CASSAGLAVYEQYF. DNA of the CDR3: TGTGCCAGTAGTGCAGGACTAGCGGTCTACGAGCAGTACTTC.

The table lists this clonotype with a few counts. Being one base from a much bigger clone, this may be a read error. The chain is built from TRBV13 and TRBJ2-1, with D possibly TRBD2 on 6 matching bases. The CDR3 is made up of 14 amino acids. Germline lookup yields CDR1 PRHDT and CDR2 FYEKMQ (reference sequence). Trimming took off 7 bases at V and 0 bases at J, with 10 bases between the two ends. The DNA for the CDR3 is TGTGCCAGCAACCGGGAGAGCTCCTACAATGAGCAGTTCTTC. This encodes CASNRESSYNEQFF.

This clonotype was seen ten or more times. CDR3 DNA sequence: TGTGCCAGCAGCTTATACAGGGGCTACGAGCAGTACTTC. Protein sequence: CASSLYRGYEQYF. The chain recombines TRBV7-8 with TRBJ2-7; TRBD1 matches at 7 bases. The CDR3 loop spans 13 amino acids. V lost 2 bases, J lost 3 bases, and 1 base stayed unmatched. The V gene's germline CDR1 is SGHVS and CDR2 FQNEAQ.

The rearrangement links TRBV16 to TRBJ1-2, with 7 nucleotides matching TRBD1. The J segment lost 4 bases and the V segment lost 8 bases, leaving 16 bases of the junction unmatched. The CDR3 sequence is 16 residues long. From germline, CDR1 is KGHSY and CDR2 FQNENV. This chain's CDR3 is CASSGLGGQVSYGYTF. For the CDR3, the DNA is TGTGCCAGCTCCGGCCTGGGTGGACAGGTCAGCTATGGCTACACCTTC.

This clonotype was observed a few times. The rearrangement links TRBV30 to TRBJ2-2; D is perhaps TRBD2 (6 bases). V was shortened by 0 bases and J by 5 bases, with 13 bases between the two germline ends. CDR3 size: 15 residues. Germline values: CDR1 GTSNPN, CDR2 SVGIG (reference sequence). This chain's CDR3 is CAWSVRLGGTGELFF. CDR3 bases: TGTGCCTGGAGTGTACGGCTGGGGGGAACCGGGGAGCTGTTTTTT.

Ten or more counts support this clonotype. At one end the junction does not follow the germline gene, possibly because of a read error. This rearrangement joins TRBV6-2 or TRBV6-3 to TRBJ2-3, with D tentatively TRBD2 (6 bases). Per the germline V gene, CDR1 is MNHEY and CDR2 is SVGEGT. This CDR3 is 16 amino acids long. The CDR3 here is CASRYLVGRNTDTQYF. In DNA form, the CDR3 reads TGTGCCAGCAGGTACTTGGTCGGGAGAAACACAGATACGCAGTATTTT.

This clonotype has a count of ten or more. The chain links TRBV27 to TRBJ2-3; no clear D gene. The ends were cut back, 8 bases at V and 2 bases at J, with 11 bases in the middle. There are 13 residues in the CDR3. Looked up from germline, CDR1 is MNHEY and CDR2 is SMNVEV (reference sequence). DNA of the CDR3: TGTGCCAGCTCCATAGCTTACACAGATACGCAGTATTTT. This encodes CASSIAYTDTQYF.

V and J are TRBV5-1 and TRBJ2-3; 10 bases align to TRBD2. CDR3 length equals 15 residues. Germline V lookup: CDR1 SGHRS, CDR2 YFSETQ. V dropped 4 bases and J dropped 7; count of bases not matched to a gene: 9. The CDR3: CASSLSSSGSHTQYF. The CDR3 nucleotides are TGCGCCAGCAGCCTGTCTTCTAGCGGGAGCCATACGCAGTATTTT.

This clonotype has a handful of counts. CDR3 sequence reads: CASTIGGEVYTF. In DNA, the CDR3 is TGTGCCAGTACCATTGGGGGGGAAGTCTACACCTTC. This chain uses TRBV19 with TRBJ1-2; D may be TRBD1 (5 bases). The V gene lost 7 bases and the J gene lost 10 bases, with 16 bases spanning the gap. This CDR3 contains 12 residues. Germline CDR1 is LNHDA and CDR2 is SQIVND (reference sequence). Variable domain in full (rest from reference TRBV19 and TRBJ1-2): DGGITQSPKYLFRKEGQNVTLSCEQNLNHDAMYWYRQDPGQGLRLIYYSQIVNDFQKGDIAEGYSVSREKKESFPLTVTSAQKNPTAFYLCASTIGGEVYTFGSGTRLTVV.

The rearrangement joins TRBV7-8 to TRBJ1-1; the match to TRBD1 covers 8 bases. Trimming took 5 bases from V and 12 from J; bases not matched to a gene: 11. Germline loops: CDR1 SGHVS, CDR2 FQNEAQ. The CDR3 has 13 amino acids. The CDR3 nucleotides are TGTGCCAGCAGCGAGGGACAGGCATACGGCACTTTCTTT. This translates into CASSEGQAYGTFF.

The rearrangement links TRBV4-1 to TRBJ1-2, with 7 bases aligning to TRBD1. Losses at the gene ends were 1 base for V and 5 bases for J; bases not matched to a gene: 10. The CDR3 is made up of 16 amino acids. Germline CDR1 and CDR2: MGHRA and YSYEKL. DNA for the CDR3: TGCGCCAGCAGCCAAGGTAGCATGGGCAGGGGGTATGGCTACACCTTC. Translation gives CASSQGSMGRGYGYTF.

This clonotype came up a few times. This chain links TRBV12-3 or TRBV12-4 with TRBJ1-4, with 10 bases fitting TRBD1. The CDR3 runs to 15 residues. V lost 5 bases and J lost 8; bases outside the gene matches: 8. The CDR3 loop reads CASSPGQGEGEKLFF. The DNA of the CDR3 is TGTGCCAGCAGTCCCGGACAGGGGGAGGGAGAAAAACTGTTTTTT.

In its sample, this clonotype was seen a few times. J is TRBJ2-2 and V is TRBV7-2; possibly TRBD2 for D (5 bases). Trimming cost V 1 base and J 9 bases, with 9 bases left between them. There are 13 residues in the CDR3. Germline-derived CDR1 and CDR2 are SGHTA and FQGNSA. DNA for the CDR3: TGTGCCAGCAGCTTAGAAGCGGACCGGGAGCTGTTTTTT. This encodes CASSLEADRELFF. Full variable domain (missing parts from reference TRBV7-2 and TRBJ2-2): GAGVSQSPSNKVTEKGKDVELRCDPISGHTALYWYRQSLGQGLEFLIYFQGNSAPDKSGLPSDRFSAERTGGSVSTLTIQRTQQEDSAVYLCASSLEADRELFFGEGSRLTVL.